Shown below are 20 T cell receptor beta chains from a single sample sequenced in a study of OX40 agonist ivuxolimab in advanced cancers. The method was immunoSEQ multiplex PCR; TCRdb's version includes in-frame clones alone and lacks a portion of them. The sample holds fewer than 85,000 clones, 92% seen once. The input for sequencing was CD4+ or CD8+ T cells sorted from blood, taken in a trial of the OX40 agonist ivuxolimab. The receptors were sampled from an adult with an advanced solid tumor such as melanoma, head and neck, liver or kidney cancer.

The chain is built from TRBV7-9 and TRBJ2-5; D may be TRBD1 (6 bases). This CDR3 contains 16 residues. In germline, CDR1 is SEHNR, CDR2 FQNEAQ (reference sequence). Trimming shortened V by 1 base and J by 3 bases, and 15 bases separated the two germline ends. The chain's CDR3 is CASSLVRGTREETQYF. CDR3 DNA: TGTGCCAGCAGCTTAGTACGTGGGACAAGAGAAGAGACCCAGTACTTC.

V gene TRBV6-6 combines with J gene TRBJ1-5; possibly TRBD1 for D (5 bases). The V end lost 7 bases, the J end lost 2 bases, and 15 bases lay between the germline ends. This CDR3 has 15 residues. Germline loops: CDR1 MNHNY, CDR2 SVGAGI (reference sequence). CDR3 protein: CASTHAREGNQPQHF. The CDR3 DNA is TGTGCCAGCACCCACGCCAGGGAGGGCAATCAGCCCCAGCATTTT.

Worth noting for this clone: It is likely a read error: a sequence one base away is far more abundant. V usage is TRBV6-4 and J usage is TRBJ1-1; D call uncertain. Germline lookup yields CDR1 MRHNA and CDR2 SNTAGT. This CDR3 has 14 amino acids. Trimming shortened V by 3 bases and J by 2 bases, and 10 bases separated the two germline ends. This chain's CDR3 is CASSDGAANTEAFF. For the CDR3, the DNA is TGTGCCAGCAGTGATGGAGCAGCTAACACTGAAGCTTTCTTT.

V is TRBV19 and J is TRBJ2-1, with 7 positions matching TRBD2. V lost 0 bases and J lost 3; bases outside the gene matches: 2. CDR1 and CDR2 (germline): LNHDA, SQIVND (reference sequence). This CDR3 has 15 residues. CDR3 amino acids: CASSIDGGGYNEQFF. The CDR3, as DNA: TGTGCCAGTAGTATAGATGGGGGGGGCTACAATGAGCAGTTCTTC. The full variable domain, completed using reference TRBV19 and TRBJ2-1, is DGGITQSPKYLFRKEGQNVTLSCEQNLNHDAMYWYRQDPGQGLRLIYYSQIVNDFQKGDIAEGYSVSREKKESFPLTVTSAQKNPTAFYLCASSIDGGGYNEQFFGPGTRLTVL.

The CDR3 coding sequence is TGTGCCAGTAGTATAGACGCAGGGGTCCTTCAGCCCCAGCATTTT. Translation: CASSIDAGVLQPQHF. The rearrangement links TRBV19 to TRBJ1-5; D may be TRBD1 (6 bases). The CDR3 runs to 15 residues. V was shortened by 0 bases and J by 6 bases, with 12 bases between the two germline ends. Germline loops: CDR1 LNHDA, CDR2 SQIVND (reference sequence).

The chain employs TRBV10-1 and TRBJ2-7, with a tentative D call TRBD2 (6 bases). Trimming removed 4 bases at V and 2 bases at J, with 12 bases between. CDR3 length: 14 amino acids. Germline V gives CDR1 WNHNN, CDR2 SYGVQD (reference sequence). The CDR3, as DNA: TGCGCCAGCAGTGGTGGGGACTCCGCCTACGAGCAGTACTTC. It encodes CASSGGDSAYEQYF.

The sample holds a few counts of this clone. This chain uses TRBV10-1 with TRBJ1-1; 7 bases match TRBD1. Germline values: CDR1 WNHNN, CDR2 SYGVQD (reference sequence). J was trimmed by 1 base and V by 6 bases; bases with no gene match: 23. This CDR3 region has 20 residues. The CDR3 coding sequence is TGCGCCAGCAGAACACCAATTTTCGCTACGGACAGGAAAGAGAACACTGAAGCTTTCTTT. Translated: CASRTPIFATDRKENTEAFF.

The chain employs TRBV27 and TRBJ1-2, with a possible D match to TRBD1 (5 bases). Germline V gene lookup returns CDR1 MNHEY and CDR2 SMNVEV (reference sequence). Trimming shortened V by 1 base and J by 4 bases, and 13 bases separated the two germline ends. This CDR3 spans 15 amino acids. CDR3 protein: CASSLYQGSGYGYTF. The CDR3 DNA follows: TGTGCCAGCAGTTTATACCAGGGCTCGGGCTATGGCTACACCTTC.

J is TRBJ1-1 and V is TRBV4-1; maybe TRBD1 (6 bases). The CDR3 consists of 14 residues. V was trimmed by 6 bases and J by 0 bases, leaving 11 bases between them. Germline CDR1 MGHRA, CDR2 YSYEKL. CDR3 amino acids: CASSYREMNTEAFF. The DNA for the CDR3 is TGCGCCAGCAGTTACAGGGAGATGAACACTGAAGCTTTCTTT.

This sequence joins TRBV4-3 and TRBJ2-7, with 8 bases matching TRBD1. Per germline, CDR1 LGHNA and CDR2 YSLEER. After removal of 0 bases from V and 4 bases from J, the junction contained 8 bases not matched to a gene. This CDR3 spans 16 amino acids. The CDR3 here is CASSQDKTGGWYEQYF. The CDR3, as DNA: TGCGCCAGCAGCCAAGATAAAACAGGGGGTTGGTACGAGCAGTACTTC.

The chain couples TRBV6-1 to TRBJ2-7, with D uncertain. The CDR3 spans 14 residues. Germline values: CDR1 MNHNS, CDR2 SASEGT. V lost 10 bases and J 2 bases, leaving 18 bases between the germline ends. The CDR3 DNA is TGTGCCACCTCCCCCGGTCTGCAAACCTACGAGCAGTACTTC. This translates into CATSPGLQTYEQYF.

This chain connects TRBV11-2 to TRBJ1-5; TRBD1 might be the D (5 bases). The V gene's germline CDR1 is SGHAT and CDR2 FQNNGV. V dropped 2 bases and J dropped 7 bases, with 12 bases sitting between them. This CDR3 is 14 amino acids long. CDR3 in amino acids: CASSLSPGLQPQHF. CDR3 nucleotides: TGTGCCAGCAGCTTATCGCCAGGGTTACAGCCCCAGCATTTT.

This chain joins TRBV27 and TRBJ2-1, with D perhaps being TRBD1 or TRBD2 (6 bases each). V was cut by 3 bases and J by 2 bases, with 20 bases left in between. Germline V gene sequence: CDR1 MNHEY, CDR2 SMNVEV (reference sequence). This CDR3 has 18 residues. CDR3 coding DNA: TGTGCCAGCAGTTTCTTGGGCGGAGGGGGGTCCCCCTACAATGAGCAGTTCTTC. Translated, it gives CASSFLGGGGSPYNEQFF.

The chain carries TRBV9 and TRBJ2-7; D gene unclear. Germline V CDR1 and CDR2: SGDLS, YYNGEE. V was pared by 0 bases and J by 1 base, with 8 bases between. This CDR3 contains 14 residues. Here the CDR3 DNA reads TGTGCCAGCAGCGTAGAATTAGGTTCCTACGAGCAGTACTTC. It encodes CASSVELGSYEQYF.

The V call is TRBV19, the J call TRBJ1-4; weak D call: TRBD1 (6 bases). Germline CDR1 reads LNHDA; CDR2 reads SQIVND (reference sequence). The CDR3 covers 16 residues. V lost 6 bases to trimming and J lost 2 bases, with 16 bases between them. Here the CDR3 DNA reads TGTGCCAGTAGCGAAGGGGGATCCTTGACTAATGAAAAACTGTTTTTT. Translating it yields CASSEGGSLTNEKLFF.

The chain uses TRBV5-6 and TRBJ1-3, with 8 bases fitting TRBD1. The CDR3 consists of 19 residues. Germline loops: CDR1 SGHDT, CDR2 YYEEEE. With V trimmed by 0 bases and J by 1 base, 12 bases remained unmatched. CDR3 nucleotide sequence: TGTGCCAGCAGCTTGGCCCAGGGGGCTCCGGAAGCTTCTGGAAACACCATATATTTT. Its translation is CASSLAQGAPEASGNTIYF.

V and J are TRBV14 and TRBJ2-1; 8 bases fit TRBD2. The trim removed 0 bases at V and 12 bases at J, leaving 4 bases unmatched. Germline CDR1 and CDR2: SGHDN and FVKESK. This CDR3 region has 13 residues. The CDR3 sequence: CASSQDFAGGQFF. Written as DNA, the CDR3 is TGTGCCAGCAGCCAAGATTTCGCGGGGGGGCAGTTCTTC.

The CDR3 loop is CAISESITGGRYTEAFF. Here the CDR3 DNA reads TGTGCCATCAGTGAGTCGATCACAGGGGGAAGATACACTGAAGCTTTCTTT. V usage is TRBV10-3 and J usage is TRBJ1-1; TRBD1 agrees at 8 bases. V was clipped by 0 bases and J by 3 bases; unmatched bases: 9. Germline CDR1 is ENHRY and CDR2 is SYGVKD. CDR3 length equals 17 residues.

The gene calls are TRBV4-1 and TRBJ2-5; 8 bases are a match to TRBD2. Looked up from germline, CDR1 is MGHRA and CDR2 is YSYEKL. There are 15 residues in the CDR3. The trim removed 1 base at V and 2 bases at J, leaving 3 bases unmatched. The CDR3 loop reads CASSQAGTSQETQYF. CDR3 DNA: TGCGCCAGCAGCCAAGCAGGGACTAGTCAAGAGACCCAGTACTTC.

The CDR3 nucleotides read TGCGCCAGCAGCCAAGTCGGGGGGATCCACGAGCAGTACTTC. It is translated as CASSQVGGIHEQYF. The chain employs TRBV4-1 and TRBJ2-7; 7 bases are a match to TRBD2. The CDR3 length is 14 residues. Per germline, CDR1 MGHRA and CDR2 YSYEKL. J lost 5 bases, V lost 1 base, and 5 bases had no gene match.